This T cell receptor (beta chain) was obtained from a study of identical twins. Whole-study findings and limits: Models underestimated out-of-frame TCR alpha sharing in monozygotic twins. There was an excess of low generation probability in the out-of-frame alpha sequences that twins shared. Out-of-frame beta chain sequences displayed weaker excess sharing between twins.

A few counts support this clonotype. What it binds is unknown. A universal primer binding site was introduced by template switching. The final cDNA contained unique molecular identifiers. Using its own MiXCR run on the 5' RACE reads, TCRdb lists one record per CDR3 protein. The data contain approximately 470,000 distinct CDR3 sequences, approximately 14% of them singletons. The CDR3 runs to 13 residues. V lost 8 bases, J lost 2 bases, and 9 bases lay in between. The germline CDR1 and CDR2 sequences are MNHNY and SVGAGI (reference sequence). This sample was also put to use in a study of yellow fever vaccine responses in identical twins.

The sequenced material came from CD4+ T cells sorted from blood. The rearrangement uses TRBV6-6 and TRBJ2-2, with D maybe TRBD1 (5 bases). This sequence originates from a young woman in good health. CDR3 region: CASEDTNTGELFF. CDR3 sequence (DNA): TGTGCCAGCGAGGACACCAACACCGGGGAGCTGTTTTTT.